The entry below describes one TCR beta chain. Its antigen is currently unknown. The method was immunoSEQ multiplex PCR; TCRdb's version includes in-frame clones alone and lacks a portion of them. This table holds about 610,000 clones, about 95% found once. It was CD45RO-negative cells, positively selected for CCR7, that made up naive CD8 cells, with terminally differentiated effector memory CD45RA+ cells excluded. This CDR3 comprises 15 residues. The germline gives CDR1 MGHRA, CDR2 YSYEKL. V was cut by 1 base and J by 0 bases, with 7 bases left in between. The sample is drawn from a study of shared clonotypes between healthy human individuals. Findings and limits, study-wide: Clonotypes not shared had lower generation probabilities than those common to all four donors.

This TCR derives from a woman younger than 45 in good health. Material for sequencing was naive CD8+ T cells sorted from blood. This rearrangement joins TRBV4-1 to TRBJ1-5; D uncertain. The CDR3 loop is CASSQVRNSNQPQHF. The CDR3 nucleotides are TGCGCCAGCAGCCAAGTGAGGAATAGCAATCAGCCCCAGCATTTT.